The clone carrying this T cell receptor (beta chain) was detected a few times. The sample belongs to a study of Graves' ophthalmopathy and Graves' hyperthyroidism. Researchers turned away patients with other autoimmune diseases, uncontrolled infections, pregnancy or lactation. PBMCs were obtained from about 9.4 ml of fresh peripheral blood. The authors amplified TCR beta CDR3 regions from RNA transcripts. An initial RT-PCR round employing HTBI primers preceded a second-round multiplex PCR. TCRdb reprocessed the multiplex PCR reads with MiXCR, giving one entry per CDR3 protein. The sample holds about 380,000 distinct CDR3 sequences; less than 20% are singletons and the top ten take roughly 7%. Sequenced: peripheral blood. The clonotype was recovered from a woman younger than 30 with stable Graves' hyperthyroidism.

The CDR3 sequence: CATEPKLGRGDTEAFF. The CDR3 DNA follows: TGTGCCACTGAACCCAAGTTAGGCAGGGGGGACACTGAAGCTTTCTTT. The chain couples TRBV5-6 to TRBJ1-1, with TRBD1 matching over 7 bases. The germline CDR1 and CDR2 sequences are SGHDT and YYEEEE. This CDR3 is built from 16 residues. V trimming: 9 bases; J trimming: 3 bases; junction bases outside the gene matches: 17.